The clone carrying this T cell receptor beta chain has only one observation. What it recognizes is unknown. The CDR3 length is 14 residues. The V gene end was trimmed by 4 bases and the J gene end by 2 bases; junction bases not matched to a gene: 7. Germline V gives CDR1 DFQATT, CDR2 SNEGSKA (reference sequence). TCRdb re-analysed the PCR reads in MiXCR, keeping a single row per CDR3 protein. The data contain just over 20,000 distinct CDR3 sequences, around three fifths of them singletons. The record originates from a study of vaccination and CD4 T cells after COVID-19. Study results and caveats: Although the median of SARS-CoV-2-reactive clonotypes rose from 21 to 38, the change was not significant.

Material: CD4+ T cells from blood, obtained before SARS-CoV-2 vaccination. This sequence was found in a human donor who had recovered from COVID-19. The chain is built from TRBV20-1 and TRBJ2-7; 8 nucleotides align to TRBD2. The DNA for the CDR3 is TGCAGTGCTATCATCCCGGGAGGGCCCTACGAGCAGTACTTC. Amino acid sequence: CSAIIPGGPYEQYF.